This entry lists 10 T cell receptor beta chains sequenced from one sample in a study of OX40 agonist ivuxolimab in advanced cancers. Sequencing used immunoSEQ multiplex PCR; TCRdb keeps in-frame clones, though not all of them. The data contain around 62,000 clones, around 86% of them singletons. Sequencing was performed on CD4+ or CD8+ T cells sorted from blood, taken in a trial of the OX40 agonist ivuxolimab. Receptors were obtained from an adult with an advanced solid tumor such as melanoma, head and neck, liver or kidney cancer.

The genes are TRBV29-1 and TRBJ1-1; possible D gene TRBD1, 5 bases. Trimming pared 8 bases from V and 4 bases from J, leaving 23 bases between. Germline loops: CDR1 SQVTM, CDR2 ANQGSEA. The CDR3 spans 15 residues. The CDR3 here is CSILGGFREGTEAFF. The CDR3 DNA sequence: TGCAGCATCCTTGGGGGGTTCAGGGAGGGCACTGAAGCTTTCTTT.

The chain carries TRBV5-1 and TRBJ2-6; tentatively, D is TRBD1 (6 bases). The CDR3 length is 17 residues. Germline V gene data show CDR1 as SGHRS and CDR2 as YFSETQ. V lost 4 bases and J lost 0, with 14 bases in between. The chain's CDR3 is CASSLGTLISGANVLTF. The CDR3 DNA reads TGCGCCAGCAGCCTAGGGACACTCATCTCTGGGGCCAACGTCCTGACTTTC.

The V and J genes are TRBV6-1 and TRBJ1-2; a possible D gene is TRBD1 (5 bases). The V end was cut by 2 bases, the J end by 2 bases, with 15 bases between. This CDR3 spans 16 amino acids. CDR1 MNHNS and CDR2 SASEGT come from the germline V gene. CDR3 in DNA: TGTGCCAGCAGTGAAAACCCGCGGGGGGTGAACTATGGCTACACCTTC. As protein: CASSENPRGVNYGYTF.

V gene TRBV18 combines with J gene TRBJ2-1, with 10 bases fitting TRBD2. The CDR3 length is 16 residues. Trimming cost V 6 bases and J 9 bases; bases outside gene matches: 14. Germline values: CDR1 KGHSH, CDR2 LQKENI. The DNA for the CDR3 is TGTGCCAGCTCCCCGCTGAGGAGCGGGGGGGCCACTGAGCAGTTCTTC. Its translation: CASSPLRSGGATEQFF.

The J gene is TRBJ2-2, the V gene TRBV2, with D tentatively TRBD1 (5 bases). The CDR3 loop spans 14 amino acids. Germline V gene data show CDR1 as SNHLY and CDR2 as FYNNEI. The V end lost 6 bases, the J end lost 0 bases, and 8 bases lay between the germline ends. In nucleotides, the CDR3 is TGTGCCAGCAGGGACACCCCGAACACCGGGGAGCTGTTTTTT. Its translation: CASRDTPNTGELFF.

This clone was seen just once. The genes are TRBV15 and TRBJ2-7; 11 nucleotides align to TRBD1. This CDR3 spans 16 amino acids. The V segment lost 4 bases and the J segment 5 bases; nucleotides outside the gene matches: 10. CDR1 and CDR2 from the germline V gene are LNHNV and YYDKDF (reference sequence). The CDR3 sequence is CATSKRVGQGADEQYF. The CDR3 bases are TGTGCCACCAGCAAACGGGTAGGACAGGGGGCCGACGAGCAGTACTTC. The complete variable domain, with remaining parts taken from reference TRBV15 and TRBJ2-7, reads DAMVIQNPRYQVTQFGKPVTLSCSQTLNHNVMYWYQQKSSQAPKLLFHYYDKDFNNEADTPDNFQSRRPNTSFCFLDIRSPGLGDTAMYLCATSKRVGQGADEQYFGPGTRLTVT.

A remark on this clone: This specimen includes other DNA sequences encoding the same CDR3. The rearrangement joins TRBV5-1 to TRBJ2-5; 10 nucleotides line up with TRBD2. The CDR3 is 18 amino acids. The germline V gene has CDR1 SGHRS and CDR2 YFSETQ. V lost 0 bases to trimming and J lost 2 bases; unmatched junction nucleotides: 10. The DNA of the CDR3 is TGCGCCAGCAGCTTGGGTCGTAATAGCGGGGGGTTTCAAGAGACCCAGTACTTC. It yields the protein CASSLGRNSGGFQETQYF.

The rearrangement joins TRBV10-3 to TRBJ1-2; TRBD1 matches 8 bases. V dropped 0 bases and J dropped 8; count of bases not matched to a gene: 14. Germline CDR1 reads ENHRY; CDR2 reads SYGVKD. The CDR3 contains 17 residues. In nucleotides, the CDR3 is TGTGCCATCAGTGAGTCGCAACTACAGGGGGTCTCCGGGGGCTACACCTTC. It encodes CAISESQLQGVSGGYTF.

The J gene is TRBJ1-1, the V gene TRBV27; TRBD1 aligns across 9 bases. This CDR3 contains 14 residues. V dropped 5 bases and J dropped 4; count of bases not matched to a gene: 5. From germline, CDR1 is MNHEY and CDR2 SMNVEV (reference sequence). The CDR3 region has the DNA TGTGCCAGCAGTAATACAGGGGGCTTCACTGAAGCTTTCTTT. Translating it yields CASSNTGGFTEAFF.

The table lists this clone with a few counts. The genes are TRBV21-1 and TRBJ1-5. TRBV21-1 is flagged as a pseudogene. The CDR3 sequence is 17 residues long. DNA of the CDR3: TGTGCCAGCAGCCCTCATGGGAGGGTAGAGGACAATCAGCCCCAGCATTTT. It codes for CASSPHGRVEDNQPQHF.